Shown below are 25 T cell receptor beta chains from a single sample sequenced in a study of Ad26.COV2.S vaccination and SARS-CoV-2 variants. The treatment here: about 20 received Ad26.COV2.S at low or high dose, single or two shots; roughly five received placebo; per-sample allocation not given. Sampling occurred on day 63 after the first vaccine or placebo injection. Clones were sequenced by immunoSEQ multiplex PCR, and TCRdb holds only the in-frame ones, with some missing. The sample has fewer than 400,000 clones; about 82% are singletons. The sample in question was peripheral blood, obtained in a trial of Ad26.COV2.S vaccine versus placebo. These receptors were taken from a person between 18 and 60 years old who received the Ad26.COV2.S COVID-19 vaccine or a placebo.

The V call is TRBV9, the J call TRBJ1-1, with D possibly TRBD1 on 5 matching bases. The CDR3 runs 15 residues. The germline V gene has CDR1 SGDLS and CDR2 YYNGEE. Trimming left V 3 bases short and J 4 bases short, with 16 bases between. The CDR3 coding sequence is TGTGCCAGCAGCGCCCGTGGAGGGGTAGGCACTGAAGCTTTCTTT. Translating it yields CASSARGGVGTEAFF.

The chain joins TRBV7-9 to TRBJ2-3; D is perhaps TRBD1 or TRBD2 (5 bases each). This CDR3 has 12 amino acids. From germline, CDR1 is SEHNR and CDR2 FQNEAQ (reference sequence). V was shortened by 7 bases and J by 9 bases, with 14 bases between the two germline ends. CDR3 loop: CASTLQRDTQYF. CDR3 sequence (DNA): TGTGCCAGCACCCTCCAGAGGGACACGCAGTATTTT.

The chain joins TRBV12-5 to TRBJ2-6; D gene uncertain. With 3 bases removed from V and 0 bases from J, the gap between germline ends came to 12 bases. CDR3 length equals 17 residues. CDR1 LGHNT and CDR2 FRNRAP come from the germline V gene. The CDR3 loop is CASGLSPLSSGANVLTF. CDR3 nucleotide sequence: TGTGCTAGTGGTTTATCGCCCTTGAGCTCTGGGGCCAACGTCCTGACTTTC.

Comment on this clone: The sample carries other DNA sequences with the same CDR3. The chain links TRBV11-2 to TRBJ1-5; D possibly corresponds to TRBD1 (5 bases). The germline V and J ends were trimmed by 1 base and 0 bases, with 7 bases remaining between them. The CDR3 contains 15 residues. Germline CDR1 reads SGHAT; CDR2 reads FQNNGV. This chain's CDR3 is CASSLGGYSNQPQHF. DNA of the CDR3: TGTGCCAGCAGCTTAGGGGGCTATAGCAATCAGCCCCAGCATTTT.

This chain joins TRBV19 and TRBJ1-5; D not resolved. Germline CDR1 reads LNHDA; CDR2 reads SQIVND (reference sequence). CDR3 size: 15 residues. Trimming stripped 6 bases from V and 7 bases from J, with 19 bases between. CDR3 sequence (DNA): TGTGCCAGTAGCTCACCCCCTGCGGCTAAACAGCCCCAGCATTTT. It translates to CASSSPPAAKQPQHF.

The chain couples TRBV7-9 to TRBJ2-7, with D tentatively TRBD1 (6 bases). CDR3 size: 13 residues. CDR1 and CDR2 (germline): SEHNR, FQNEAQ (reference sequence). With 5 bases removed from V and 4 bases from J, the gap between germline ends came to 12 bases. CDR3 nucleotide sequence: TGTGCCAGCAGCCCTCAGGGGCGGTACGAGCAGTACTTC. This sequence encodes CASSPQGRYEQYF. Full variable domain (rest looked up from reference TRBV7-9 and TRBJ2-7): DTGVSQNPRHKITKRGQNVTFRCDPISEHNRLYWYRQTLGQGPEFLTYFQNEAQLEKSRLLSDRFSAERPKGSFSTLEIQRTEQGDSAMYLCASSPQGRYEQYFGPGTRLTVT.

The chain joins TRBV27 to TRBJ1-5; 8 bases fit TRBD1. The trim removed 6 bases at V and 0 bases at J, leaving 4 bases unmatched. There are 15 residues in the CDR3. Germline-derived CDR1 and CDR2 are MNHEY and SMNVEV (reference sequence). CDR3 in DNA: TGTGCCAGCAGGGACAGGGAATATAGCAATCAGCCCCAGCATTTT. Its protein product is CASRDREYSNQPQHF.

The V and J genes are TRBV11-2 and TRBJ2-5, with 7 nucleotides matching TRBD1. Germline V CDR1 and CDR2: SGHAT, FQNNGV. The CDR3 extends over 15 amino acids. V was clipped by 1 base and J by 2 bases; unmatched bases: 4. The CDR3 reads CASSLAGQQQETQYF. In DNA, the CDR3 is TGTGCCAGCAGCTTAGCGGGACAGCAACAAGAGACCCAGTACTTC. The full variable domain, rest sourced from reference TRBV11-2 and TRBJ2-5, is EAGVAQSPRYKIIEKRQSVAFWCNPISGHATLYWYQQILGQGPKLLIQFQNNGVVDDSQLPKDRFSAERLKGVDSTLKIQPAKLEDSAVYLCASSLAGQQQETQYFGPGTRLLVL.

The chain has TRBV5-6 and TRBJ1-1, with a tentative D call TRBD1 (5 bases). CDR3 size: 14 residues. CDR1 and CDR2 from the germline V gene are SGHDT and YYEEEE. With 4 bases removed from V and 1 base from J, the gap between germline ends came to 11 bases. The chain's CDR3 is CASSPRVRNTEAFF. The CDR3 DNA is TGTGCCAGCAGCCCCAGGGTCCGGAACACTGAAGCTTTCTTT.

The chain recombines TRBV6-6 with TRBJ1-6; D remains ambiguous. V was trimmed by 6 bases and J by 0 bases, leaving 12 bases between them. This CDR3 is built from 16 residues. CDR1 is MNHNY, CDR2 SVGAGI, per germline (reference sequence). The CDR3, as DNA: TGTGCCAGCAGCCCTGACCACAACTCCTATAATTCACCCCTCCACTTT. Encoded protein: CASSPDHNSYNSPLHF.

The V and J genes are TRBV5-1 and TRBJ1-1, with no clear D. The CDR3 runs 15 residues. CDR1 and CDR2 (germline): SGHRS, YFSETQ. Trimming shortened V by 0 bases and J by 3 bases, and 12 bases separated the two germline ends. CDR3 DNA sequence: TGCGCCAGCAGCTTGGACGCCCGGAAGGACACTGAAGCTTTCTTT. Amino acid sequence: CASSLDARKDTEAFF.

This clone showed up just once. V usage is TRBV6-6 and J usage is TRBJ2-7, with 8 bases identical to TRBD1. The CDR3 is 15 residues long. J was trimmed by 2 bases and V by 6 bases; bases with no gene match: 9. The germline V gene has CDR1 MNHNY and CDR2 SVGAGI (reference sequence). CDR3 residues: CASSSRDRGPYEQYF. The CDR3, as DNA: TGTGCCAGCAGCTCCAGAGACAGGGGACCCTACGAGCAGTACTTC.

This chain uses TRBV9 with TRBJ2-1, with TRBD2 identical over 12 bases. Per the germline V gene, CDR1 is SGDLS and CDR2 is YYNGEE. V dropped 0 bases and J dropped 4; count of bases not matched to a gene: 8. CDR3 size: 18 residues. CDR3 loop: CASSVAPTSGGIYNEQFF. CDR3 nucleotide sequence: TGTGCCAGCAGCGTAGCCCCGACTAGCGGGGGAATATACAATGAGCAGTTCTTC.

The chain is built from TRBV30 and TRBJ1-5; no reliable D call. Germline lookup yields CDR1 GTSNPN and CDR2 SVGIG (reference sequence). The CDR3 is 15 amino acids. V gave up 1 base and J gave up 6 bases, with 16 bases separating them. Here the CDR3 reads CAWSGARSGGQPQHF. The CDR3 nucleotides read TGTGCCTGGAGTGGAGCGCGCTCGGGCGGTCAGCCCCAGCATTTT.

The rearrangement uses TRBV27 and TRBJ1-4; the D is unclear. CDR1 and CDR2 (germline): MNHEY, SMNVEV (reference sequence). CDR3 length: 11 amino acids. The V gene lost 3 bases and the J gene lost 8 bases, with 4 bases spanning the gap. The CDR3 sequence is CASSFREKLFF. DNA for the CDR3: TGTGCCAGCAGTTTTAGGGAAAAACTGTTTTTT.

The chain couples TRBV7-9 to TRBJ1-2; 9 nucleotides align to TRBD1. The CDR3 sequence is 15 residues long. CDR1 SEHNR and CDR2 FQNEAQ come from the germline V gene (reference sequence). V lost 5 bases and J lost 6; bases outside the gene matches: 10. The CDR3 protein is CASSPLRDRENGYTF. CDR3 sequence (DNA): TGTGCCAGCAGCCCTCTCCGGGACAGGGAGAATGGCTACACCTTC.

This chain connects TRBV5-6 to TRBJ1-2; D is undetermined. Trimming stripped 2 bases from V and 7 bases from J, with 18 bases between. The CDR3 is made up of 15 amino acids. Germline V gene sequence: CDR1 SGHDT, CDR2 YYEEEE. CDR3 region: CASSFSNNVEGGYTF. DNA for the CDR3: TGTGCCAGCAGCTTTTCAAATAACGTAGAGGGTGGCTACACCTTC.

The rearrangement links TRBV2 to TRBJ1-3, with TRBD1 as a possible D gene (6 bases). The V end was cut by 3 bases, the J end by 0 bases, with 9 bases between. CDR1 is SNHLY and CDR2 is FYNNEI in the germline V gene. The CDR3 totals 15 residues. CDR3 bases: TGTGCCAGCAGTGAGACAGGTAGCTCTGGAAACACCATATATTTT. It codes for CASSETGSSGNTIYF.

This clone was seen just once. The genes are TRBV18 and TRBJ1-1, with unresolved D. CDR3 length: 14 residues. Germline V gene data show CDR1 as KGHSH and CDR2 as LQKENI. V lost 5 bases, J lost 1 base, and 11 bases lay in between. CDR3: CASSSTVPNTEAFF. Written as DNA, the CDR3 is TGTGCCAGCTCATCTACTGTACCGAACACTGAAGCTTTCTTT. The whole variable domain, remainder taken from reference TRBV18 and TRBJ1-1, is NAGVMQNPRHLVRRRGQEARLRCSPMKGHSHVYWYRQLPEEGLKFMVYLQKENIIDESGMPKERFSAEFPKEGPSILRIQQVVRGDSAAYFCASSSTVPNTEAFFGQGTRLTVV.

The chain carries TRBV18 and TRBJ2-5; TRBD2 might be the D (7 bases). CDR1 is KGHSH, CDR2 LQKENI, per germline. Trimming removed 2 bases at V and 3 bases at J, with 13 bases between. The CDR3 totals 15 residues. CDR3: CASSPNGGAEETQYF. The CDR3 DNA sequence: TGTGCCAGCTCACCAAATGGGGGGGCCGAAGAGACCCAGTACTTC.

The chain uses TRBV5-1 and TRBJ2-7, with D uncertain. The CDR3 consists of 12 residues. Per germline, CDR1 SGHRS and CDR2 YFSETQ. The V and J ends lost 4 bases and 1 base respectively, with 6 bases between them. CDR3 in DNA: TGCGCCAGCAGCGTCGGGTCCTACGAGCAGTACTTC. Translation gives CASSVGSYEQYF.

A single count supports this clone. V usage is TRBV24-1 and J usage is TRBJ2-2, with a tentative D call TRBD2 (6 bases). V dropped 4 bases and J dropped 1 base, with 9 bases sitting between them. Germline assignment: CDR1 KGHDR and CDR2 SFDVKD. The CDR3 has 15 residues. The chain's CDR3 is CATSDGGMNTGELFF. Written as DNA, the CDR3 is TGTGCCACCAGTGACGGGGGAATGAACACCGGGGAGCTGTTTTTT.

In this sample, this clone turned up once. This chain links TRBV19 with TRBJ2-2; D unresolved. The CDR3 totals 13 residues. Germline V gene data show CDR1 as LNHDA and CDR2 as SQIVND (reference sequence). V shed 2 bases and J shed 5 bases, with 6 bases lying between them. CDR3 loop: CASSILRTGELFF. In nucleotides, the CDR3 is TGTGCCAGTAGTATACTTCGGACCGGGGAGCTGTTTTTT.

This clone turned up a few times. The chain is built from TRBV30 and TRBJ2-1, with 10 bases that match TRBD1. Germline CDR1 is GTSNPN and CDR2 is SVGIG (reference sequence). V shed 3 bases and J 8 bases; nucleotides not matched to a gene: 7. The CDR3 has 14 residues. The CDR3 spells CAWRGDRGADEQFF. The CDR3 region has the DNA TGTGCCTGGAGGGGGGACAGGGGCGCGGATGAGCAGTTCTTC. Full variable domain (missing parts from reference TRBV30 and TRBJ2-1): SQTIHQWPATLVQPVGSPLSLECTVEGTSNPNLYWYRQAAGRGLQLLFYSVGIGQISSEVPQNLSASRPQDRQFILSSKKLLLSDSGFYLCAWRGDRGADEQFFGPGTRLTVL.

The rearrangement links TRBV12-3 or TRBV12-4 to TRBJ1-4; D unclear. The CDR3 runs 13 residues. V dropped 7 bases and J dropped 8 bases, with 14 bases sitting between them. In nucleotides, the CDR3 is TGTGCCAGCACCCATGAGATAAGAGAAAAACTGTTTTTT. Translation: CASTHEIREKLFF.